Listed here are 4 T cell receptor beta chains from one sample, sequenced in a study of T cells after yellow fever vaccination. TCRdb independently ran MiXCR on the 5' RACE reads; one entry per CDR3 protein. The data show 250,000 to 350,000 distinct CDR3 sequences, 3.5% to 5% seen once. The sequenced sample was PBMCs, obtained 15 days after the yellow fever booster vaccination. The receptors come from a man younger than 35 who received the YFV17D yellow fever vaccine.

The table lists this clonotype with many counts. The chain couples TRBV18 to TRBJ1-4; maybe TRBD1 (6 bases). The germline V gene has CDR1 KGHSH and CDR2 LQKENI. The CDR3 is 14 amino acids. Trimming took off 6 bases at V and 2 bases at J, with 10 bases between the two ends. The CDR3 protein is CASSRTATNEKLFF. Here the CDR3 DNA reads TGTGCCAGCTCGAGGACAGCCACTAATGAAAAACTGTTTTTT.

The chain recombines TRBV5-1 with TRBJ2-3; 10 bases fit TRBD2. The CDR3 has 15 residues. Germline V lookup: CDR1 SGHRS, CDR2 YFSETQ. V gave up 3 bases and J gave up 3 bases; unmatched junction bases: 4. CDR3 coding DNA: TGCGCCAGCAGCTCCGGACTAGCGGTAACAGATACGCAGTATTTT. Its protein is CASSSGLAVTDTQYF.

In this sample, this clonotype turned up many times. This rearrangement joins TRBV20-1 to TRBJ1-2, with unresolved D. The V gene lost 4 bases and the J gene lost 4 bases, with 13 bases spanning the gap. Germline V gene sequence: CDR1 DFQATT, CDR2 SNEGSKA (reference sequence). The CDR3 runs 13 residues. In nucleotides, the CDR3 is TGCAGTGCTAATCGCAACGGCCTCTATGGCTACACCTTC. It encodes CSANRNGLYGYTF.

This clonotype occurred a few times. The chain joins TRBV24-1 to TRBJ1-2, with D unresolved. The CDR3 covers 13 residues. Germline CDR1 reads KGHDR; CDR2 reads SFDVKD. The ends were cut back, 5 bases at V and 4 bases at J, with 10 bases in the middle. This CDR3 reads CATSAEKSYGYTF. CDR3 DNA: TGTGCCACCAGTGCCGAGAAGAGCTATGGCTACACCTTC.